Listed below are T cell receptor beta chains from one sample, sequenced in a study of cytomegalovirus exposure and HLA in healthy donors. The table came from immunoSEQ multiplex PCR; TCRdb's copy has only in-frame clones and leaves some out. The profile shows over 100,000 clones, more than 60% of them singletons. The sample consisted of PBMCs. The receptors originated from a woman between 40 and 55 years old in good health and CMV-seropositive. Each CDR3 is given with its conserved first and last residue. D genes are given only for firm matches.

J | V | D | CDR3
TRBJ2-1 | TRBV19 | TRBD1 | CASSITGGVNEQFF
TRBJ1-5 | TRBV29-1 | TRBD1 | CSVQTGGHEPQHF
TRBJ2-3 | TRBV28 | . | CASSFYSDTQYF
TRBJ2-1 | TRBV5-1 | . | CASSQGSEQFF
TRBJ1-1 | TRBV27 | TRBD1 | CASSFYRGETEAFF
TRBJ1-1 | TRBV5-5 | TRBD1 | CASSFTGGMNTEAFF
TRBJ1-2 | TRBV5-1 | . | CASSSEQTSGSYGYTF
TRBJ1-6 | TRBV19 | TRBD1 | CASTAIWTGNNSPLHF
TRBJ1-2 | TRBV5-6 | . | CASRVPGQGPRRLNYGYTF
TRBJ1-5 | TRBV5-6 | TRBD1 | CASSWGQGRNQPQHF